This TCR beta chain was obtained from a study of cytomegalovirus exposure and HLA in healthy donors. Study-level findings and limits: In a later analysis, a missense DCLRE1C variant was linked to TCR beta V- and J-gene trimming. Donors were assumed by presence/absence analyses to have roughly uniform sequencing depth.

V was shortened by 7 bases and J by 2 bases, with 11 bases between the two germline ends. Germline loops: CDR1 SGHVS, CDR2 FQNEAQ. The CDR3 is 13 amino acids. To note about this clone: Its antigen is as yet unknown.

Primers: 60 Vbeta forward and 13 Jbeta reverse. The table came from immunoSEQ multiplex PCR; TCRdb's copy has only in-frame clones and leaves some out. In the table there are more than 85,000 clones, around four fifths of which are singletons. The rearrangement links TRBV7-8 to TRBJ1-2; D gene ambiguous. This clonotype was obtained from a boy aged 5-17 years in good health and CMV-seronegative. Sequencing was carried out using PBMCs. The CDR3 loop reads CASTPGRNYGYTF. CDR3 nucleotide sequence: TGTGCCAGCACCCCGGGAAGGAACTATGGCTACACCTTC.